This TCR beta chain was captured in a study of CD8 T cells in ankylosing spondylitis. Findings and limits, study-wide: Typical of ankylosing spondylitis blood, it appeared, was a TCR beta motif of about eight highly homologous variants. The disease-linked clones had a CD8+ phenotype and low blood frequencies.

This clonotype was observed a handful of times. Its specificity is unknown. MiXCR was run by TCRdb on the 5' RACE reads, yielding one entry per CDR3 protein. The sample lists 400,000 or so distinct CDR3 sequences; 25% to 30% were seen once. The CDR3 covers 13 residues. V shed 7 bases and J shed 2 bases, with 11 bases lying between them. Germline V gene sequence: CDR1 LGHDT, CDR2 YNNKEL (reference sequence). V usage is TRBV3-1 and J usage is TRBJ1-2; D might be TRBD1 (5 bases). This clonotype was obtained from a male donor with ankylosing spondylitis. Sequencing was carried out using blood, either unsorted or a sorted T cell fraction (not recorded which). As DNA, the CDR3 is TGTGCCAGCACCGGGGGAGTGAACTATGGCTACACCTTC. Encoded protein: CASTGGVNYGYTF.